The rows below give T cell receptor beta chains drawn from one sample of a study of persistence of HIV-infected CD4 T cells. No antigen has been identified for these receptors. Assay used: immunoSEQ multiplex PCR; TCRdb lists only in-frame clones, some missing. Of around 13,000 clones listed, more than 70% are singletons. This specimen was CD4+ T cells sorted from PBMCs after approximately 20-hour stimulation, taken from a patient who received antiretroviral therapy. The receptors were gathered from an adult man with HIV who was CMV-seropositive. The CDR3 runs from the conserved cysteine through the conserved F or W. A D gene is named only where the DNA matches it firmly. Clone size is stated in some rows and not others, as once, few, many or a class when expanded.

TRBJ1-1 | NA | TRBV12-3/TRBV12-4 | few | TGTGCCAGCGCCCACTGGGAAAACACTGAAGCTTTCTTT | CASAHWENTEAFF
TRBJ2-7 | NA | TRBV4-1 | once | TGCGCCAGCAGCCGAGACAAATCCTACGAGCAGTACTTC | CASSRDKSYEQYF
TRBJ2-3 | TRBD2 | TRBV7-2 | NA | TGTGCCAGCAGCTTAGGCGGGGGGGGCATAGATACGCAGTATTTT | CASSLGGGGIDTQYF
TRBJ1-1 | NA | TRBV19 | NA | TGTGCCAGTAGTATCAGGGTAGGTGGGGGAGTGAACACTGAAGCTTTCTTT | CASSIRVGGGVNTEAFF
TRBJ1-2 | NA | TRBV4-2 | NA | TGTGCCAGCAGCCACGAAGCTAACTATGGCTACACCTTC | CASSHEANYGYTF
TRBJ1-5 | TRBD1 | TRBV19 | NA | TGTGCCAGTAGCGGCCGACAGGGGGGGCAGCCCCAGCATTTT | CASSGRQGGQPQHF
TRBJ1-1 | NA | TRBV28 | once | TGTGCCAGCAGTTCCCCCATACCAGGACAAAGCGGTGAAGCTTTCTTT | CASSSPIPGQSGEAFF
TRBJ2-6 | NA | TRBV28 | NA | TGTGCCAGCATTAGCTCTGGGGCCAACGTCCTGACTTTC | CASISSGANVLTF
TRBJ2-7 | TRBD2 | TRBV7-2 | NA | TGTGCCAGCAGCTTATCCGGGGGGGCCTACGAGCAGTACTTC | CASSLSGGAYEQYF
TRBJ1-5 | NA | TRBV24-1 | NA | TGTGCCACCAGTGATTCAAGGCAGAAGAATCAGCCCCAGCATTTT | CATSDSRQKNQPQHF
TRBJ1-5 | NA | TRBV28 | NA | TGTGCCAGCAGTTTATTTGCGGGGGGGGGCAATCAGCCCCAGCATTTT | CASSLFAGGGNQPQHF
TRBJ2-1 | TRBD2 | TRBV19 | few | TGTGCCAGTAGTACAGTGACCGGCGGGAGGAATGAGCAGTTCTTC | CASSTVTGGRNEQFF
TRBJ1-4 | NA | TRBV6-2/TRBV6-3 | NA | TGTGCCAGCAGTTACTCGATCCAGGGGATAAGGGAAAAACTGTTTTTT | CASSYSIQGIREKLFF
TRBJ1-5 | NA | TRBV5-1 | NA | TGCGCCAGCAGCCCCCTGGGCGTTAGCAATCAGCCCCAGCATTTT | CASSPLGVSNQPQHF
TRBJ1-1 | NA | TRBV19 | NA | TGTGCCAGTATTCGTAGGCAGCAAGGAGAAGCTTTCTTT | CASIRRQQGEAFF
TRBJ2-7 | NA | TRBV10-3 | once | TGTGCCATCGGAATAGGATACGAGCAGTACTTC | CAIGIGYEQYF
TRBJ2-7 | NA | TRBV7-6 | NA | TGTGCCAGCAGCTTATGGCACAACTCCTACGAGCAGTACTTC | CASSLWHNSYEQYF
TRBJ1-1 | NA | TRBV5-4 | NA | TGTGCCAGCAGCGCAACCCTACAGGGGAACACTGAAGCTTTCTTT | CASSATLQGNTEAFF
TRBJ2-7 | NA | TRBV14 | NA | TGTGCCAGCACCCTAACCGGGTACTTC | CASTLTGYF
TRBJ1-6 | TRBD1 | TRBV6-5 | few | TGTGCCAGCAGCGAGACAGGGGTATTTAATTCACCCCTCCACTTT | CASSETGVFNSPLHF
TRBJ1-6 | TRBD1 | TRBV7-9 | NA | TGTGCCAGCAGCTCGTGGACAGGATATAATTCACCCCTCCACTTT | CASSSWTGYNSPLHF
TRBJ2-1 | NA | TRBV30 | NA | TGTGCCTGGAGTTTTAACTTCAACGACAATGAGCAGTTCTTC | CAWSFNFNDNEQFF
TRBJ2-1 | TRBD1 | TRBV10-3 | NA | TGTGCCACCCAAGCCGGGACAGGAATAACCTACAATGAGCAGTTCTTC | CATQAGTGITYNEQFF
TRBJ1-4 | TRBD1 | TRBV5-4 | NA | TGTGCCAGCAGCCCTGGACAGGGACTCACAACTAATGAAAAACTGTTTTTT | CASSPGQGLTTNEKLFF
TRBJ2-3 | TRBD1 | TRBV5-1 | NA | TGCGCCAGCAGCACCGGACAGGAGCCAATCCATACGCAGTATTTT | CASSTGQEPIHTQYF
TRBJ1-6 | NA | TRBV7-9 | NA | TGTGCCAGCAGCTTAAGGGCAGTTAACAGGACACCCCTCCACTTT | CASSLRAVNRTPLHF
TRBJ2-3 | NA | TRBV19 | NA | TGTGCCAGTAGTCCCCCCGGGGCTATCAGCACAGATACGCAGTATTTT | CASSPPGAISTDTQYF
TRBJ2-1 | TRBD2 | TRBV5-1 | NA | TGCGCCACCGAGCCCAGCGGGGGGGCTGGTGAGCAGTTCTTC | CATEPSGGAGEQFF
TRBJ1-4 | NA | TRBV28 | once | TGTGCCAGCAGTGAACAGGCCATTAATGAAAAACTGTTTTTT | CASSEQAINEKLFF
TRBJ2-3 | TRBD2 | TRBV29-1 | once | TGCAGCGTTGTTAAAGGCGGGGGGGCAGATACGCAGTATTTT | CSVVKGGGADTQYF
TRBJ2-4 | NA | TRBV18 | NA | TGTGCCAGCTCACCATTGGACAGACTAGCCAAAAACATTCAGTACTTC | CASSPLDRLAKNIQYF
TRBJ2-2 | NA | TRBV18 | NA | TGTGCCAGCCCAAAGGGCGACTATAACACCGGGGAGCTGTTTTTT | CASPKGDYNTGELFF
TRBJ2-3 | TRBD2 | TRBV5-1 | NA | TGCGCCAGCAGCGGTGGACTAGCGACAGATACGCAGTATTTT | CASSGGLATDTQYF
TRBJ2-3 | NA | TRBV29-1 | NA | TGCAGCGCCAGCCCCCGAGGATACACAGATACGCAGTATTTT | CSASPRGYTDTQYF
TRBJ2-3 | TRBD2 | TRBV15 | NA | TGTGCCACCAGCCTAAACGCCGGGACTAGCGGGTCGGATACGCAGTATTTT | CATSLNAGTSGSDTQYF
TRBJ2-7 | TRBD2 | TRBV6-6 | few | TGTGCCAGCAGTTGGGAGGGCGGTGACGGCGAGCAGTACTTC | CASSWEGGDGEQYF
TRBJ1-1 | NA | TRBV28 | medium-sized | TGTGCCAGCAGTTTGGAGGTGGCTGAAGCTTTCTTT | CASSLEVAEAFF
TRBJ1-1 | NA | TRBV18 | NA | TGTGCCAGCTCACCAATACGGGCCACTGAAGCTTTCTTT | CASSPIRATEAFF
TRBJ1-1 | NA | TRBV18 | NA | TGTGCCAGCTCACTGACAGGAGGGAACACTGAAGCTTTCTTT | CASSLTGGNTEAFF
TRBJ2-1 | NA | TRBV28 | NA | TGTGCCAGCAGCCCTATTATCGTAAGGGGTAATGAGCAGTTCTTC | CASSPIIVRGNEQFF
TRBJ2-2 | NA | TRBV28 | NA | TGTGCCAGCAGTTTATGGCAGGGTCGGACCACCGGGGAGCTGTTTTTT | CASSLWQGRTTGELFF
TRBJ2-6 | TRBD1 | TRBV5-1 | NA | TGCGCCAGCAGCGCTCGGACAGGGGGCGCAGTCTCTGGGGCCAACGTCCTGACTTTC | CASSARTGGAVSGANVLTF
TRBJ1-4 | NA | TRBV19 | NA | TGTGCCAGTAGTATAATGGCAACTAATGAAAAACTGTTTTTT | CASSIMATNEKLFF
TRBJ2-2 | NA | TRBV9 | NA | TGTGCCAGCAGCGAGGGCCCATCTGGGGAGCTGTTTTTT | CASSEGPSGELFF
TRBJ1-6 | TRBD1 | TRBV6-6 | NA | TGTGCCAGCAGTTACGCATGGACAGGGGGCTCACCCCTCCACTTT | CASSYAWTGGSPLHF
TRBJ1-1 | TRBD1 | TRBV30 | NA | TGTGCCTCGGGACAGGGGTACACTGAAGCTTTCTTT | CASGQGYTEAFF
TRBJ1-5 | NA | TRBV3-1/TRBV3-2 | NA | TGTGCCAGCAGCCTCCGGGATCAGCCCCAGCATTTT | CASSLRDQPQHF
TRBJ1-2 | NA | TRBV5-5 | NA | TGTGCCAGCAGCTTGTTAACCGGACAGCAGGACTATGGCTACACCTTC | CASSLLTGQQDYGYTF
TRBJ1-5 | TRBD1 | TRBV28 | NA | TGTGCCAGCAGTGGGGACAGGGGGAGTCAGCCCCAGCATTTT | CASSGDRGSQPQHF
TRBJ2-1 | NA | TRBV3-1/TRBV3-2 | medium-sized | TGTGCCAGCAGCCAATTCCGAACCGGGACCCCTGAGCAGTTCTTC | CASSQFRTGTPEQFF
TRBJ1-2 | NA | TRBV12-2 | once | TGTGCAAGTCGCTTAGCATGGGCTTCCCAGGGGGCAGTGCGGGGCTACACCTTC | CASRLAWASQGAVRGYTF
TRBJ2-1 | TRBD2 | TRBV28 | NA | TGTGCCAGCAGTTTTCGGCGGGGGGGCGCCTACAATGAGCAGTTCTTC | CASSFRRGGAYNEQFF
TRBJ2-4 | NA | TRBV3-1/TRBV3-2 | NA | TGTGCCAGCAGCCAACGGGGTACCTTAGCCAAAAACATTCAGTACTTC | CASSQRGTLAKNIQYF
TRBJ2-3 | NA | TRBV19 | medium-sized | TGTGCCAGTAGTCCTAGCACAGATACGCAGTATTTT | CASSPSTDTQYF
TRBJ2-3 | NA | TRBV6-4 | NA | TGTGCCAGCAGGCCCGATATGGGCACAGATACGCAGTATTTT | CASRPDMGTDTQYF
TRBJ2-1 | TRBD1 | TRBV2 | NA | TGTGCCAGCGTCCGGGACAGGGTATTAGAGCAGTTCTTC | CASVRDRVLEQFF
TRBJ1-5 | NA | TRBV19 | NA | TGCGCCAGTAGTATTAACAGAGATCAGCCCCAGCATTTT | CASSINRDQPQHF
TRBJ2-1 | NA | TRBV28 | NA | TGTGCCAGCAGTTTCCCCGGCGGAACCTACAATGAGCAGTTCTTC | CASSFPGGTYNEQFF
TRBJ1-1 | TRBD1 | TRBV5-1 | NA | TGCGCCAGCAGCTTGGGCCATGGACAGGTCGGCACTGAAGCTTTCTTT | CASSLGHGQVGTEAFF
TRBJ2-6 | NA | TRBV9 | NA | TGTGCCAGCAGCCCCCTGGCCTCTGGGGCCAACGTCCTGACTTTC | CASSPLASGANVLTF